This T cell receptor beta chain was sequenced for a study of blood T cell repertoires in COVID-19. Sequencing used immunoSEQ multiplex PCR; TCRdb keeps in-frame clones, though not all of them. The sample records roughly 140,000 clones, more than 70% being singletons. The CDR3 consists of 13 residues. V lost 5 bases and J 9 bases, leaving 15 bases between the germline ends. The germline CDR1 and CDR2 sequences are SGHDT and YYEEEE. Sequenced input: peripheral blood. The J gene is TRBJ1-5, the V gene TRBV5-6; maybe TRBD1 (5 bases). The source of this sequence is a man between 60 and 70 years old with active or convalescent COVID-19. CDR3 bases: TGTGCCAGCAGTTCCCTGGAGGGGTCGCCCCAGCATTTT. Its protein is CASSSLEGSPQHF.